Below are 6 T cell receptor beta chains sequenced from a single sample in a study of monozygotic twins with cystic fibrosis. Clones were sequenced by immunoSEQ multiplex PCR, and TCRdb holds only the in-frame ones, with some missing. Of about 16,000 clones listed, almost 97% are singletons. The sequencing sample was made of blood. The receptor source for this set is a girl aged 2 to 10 with cystic fibrosis.

The table lists this clone with a few counts. This chain connects TRBV27 to TRBJ1-2, with no clear D. V dropped 0 bases and J dropped 2 bases, with 4 bases sitting between them. The CDR3 is 13 residues long. The germline V gene encodes CDR1 MNHEY and CDR2 SMNVEV (reference sequence). CDR3 sequence: CASSLSVNYGYTF. CDR3 nucleotides: TGTGCCAGCAGTTTATCGGTAAACTATGGCTACACCTTC.

This CDR3 is CAWDRGSTEAFF. CDR3 nucleotide sequence: TGTGCCTGGGACAGGGGGTCGACTGAAGCTTTCTTT. The chain recombines TRBV30 with TRBJ1-1; TRBD1 matches at 9 bases. Per germline, CDR1 GTSNPN and CDR2 SVGIG (reference sequence). V lost 5 bases to trimming and J lost 5 bases; unmatched junction nucleotides: 3. The CDR3 totals 12 residues.

The genes are TRBV7-9 and TRBJ2-4, with D possibly TRBD1 on 7 matching bases. V was cut by 1 base and J by 2 bases, with 21 bases left in between. CDR1 and CDR2 (germline): SEHNR, FQNEAQ (reference sequence). The CDR3 runs 19 residues. The CDR3 DNA follows: TGTGCCAGCAGCTTAGGGAAGACAGGGCGGGGTAGGACCAAAAACATTCAGTACTTC. It yields the protein CASSLGKTGRGRTKNIQYF.

The chain uses TRBV6-6 and TRBJ1-6; D is uncertain. The CDR3 is made up of 15 amino acids. Germline values: CDR1 MNHNY, CDR2 SVGAGI (reference sequence). Deletions cut 7 bases from V and 0 bases from J, with 10 bases between. Here the CDR3 reads CASNKESSYNSPLHF. DNA for the CDR3: TGTGCCAGCAATAAGGAAAGCTCCTATAATTCACCCCTCCACTTT.

The chain joins TRBV5-1 to TRBJ2-1, with 7 bases aligning to TRBD1. The V segment lost 3 bases and the J segment 4 bases; nucleotides outside the gene matches: 4. Germline V gene sequence: CDR1 SGHRS, CDR2 YFSETQ. The CDR3 spans 14 residues. The CDR3 DNA reads TGCGCCAGCAGCTCAGGACAGGCTTACAATGAGCAGTTCTTC. Translating gives CASSSGQAYNEQFF.

The V call is TRBV15, the J call TRBJ1-1, with D unclear. Germline V lookup: CDR1 LNHNV, CDR2 YYDKDF (reference sequence). The CDR3 consists of 15 residues. The V and J ends lost 1 base and 6 bases respectively, with 15 bases between them. CDR3 DNA: TGTGCCACCAGCAGAGTGGAGGGTTGGAGGTCTGAAGCTTTCTTT. This gives the protein CATSRVEGWRSEAFF.